This T cell receptor (beta chain) appears in the sequencing data of a study of T cells in Graves' hyperthyroidism and ophthalmopathy. General study findings and limits: Stable hyperthyroidism and ophthalmopathy were separated using 13 V-J signatures.

A few counts support this clonotype. The antigen remains undetermined. CDR3 length equals 13 residues. V was shortened by 7 bases and J by 0 bases, with 6 bases between the two germline ends. CDR1 is SEHNR, CDR2 FQNEAQ, per germline (reference sequence). The PBMCs studied were ones that came from about 10 ml fresh peripheral blood. RNA transcripts provided the source from which TCR beta CDR3 regions were amplified. When the TCR CDR3 underwent first-round RT-PCR, the HTBI primer set was used. Each CDR3 protein gets one entry after TCRdb re-called the multiplex PCR reads with MiXCR. The sample lists around 450,000 distinct CDR3 sequences; roughly 15% were seen once.

Sequenced material: blood. The clonotype originates from a woman between 18 and 29 years old with Graves' hyperthyroidism. The rearrangement uses TRBV7-9 and TRBJ1-4, with unresolved D. Here the CDR3 reads CASKRSTNEKLFF. DNA for the CDR3: TGTGCCAGCAAGAGATCAACTAATGAAAAACTGTTTTTT. Together with reference TRBV7-9 and TRBJ1-4, the CDR3 gives the full variable domain: DTGVSQNPRHKITKRGQNVTFRCDPISEHNRLYWYRQTLGQGPEFLTYFQNEAQLEKSRLLSDRFSAERPKGSFSTLEIQRTEQGDSAMYLCASKRSTNEKLFFGSGTQLSVL.